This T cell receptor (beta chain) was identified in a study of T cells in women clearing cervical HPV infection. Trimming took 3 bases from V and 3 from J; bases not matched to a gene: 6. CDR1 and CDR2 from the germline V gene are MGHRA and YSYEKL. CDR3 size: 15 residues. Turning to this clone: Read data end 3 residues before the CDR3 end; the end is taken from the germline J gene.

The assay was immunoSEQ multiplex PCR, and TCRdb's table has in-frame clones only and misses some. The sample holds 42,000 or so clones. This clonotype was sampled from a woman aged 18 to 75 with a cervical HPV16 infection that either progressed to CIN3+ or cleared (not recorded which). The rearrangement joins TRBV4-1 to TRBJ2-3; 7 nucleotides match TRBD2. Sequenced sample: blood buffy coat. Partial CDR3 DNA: TGCGCCAGCAGCCATTTACTAGCGTGGACAGATACG. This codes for CASSHLLAWTDT. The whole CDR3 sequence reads CASSHLLAWTDTQYF.